The 21 T cell receptor beta chains below all came from one sample that was sequenced in a study of memory B cells and T cells in multiple sclerosis. The data were produced by immunoSEQ multiplex PCR, yet TCRdb's version contains in-frame clones alone and is incomplete. The sample shows roughly 700 clones, 60% to 80% of them seen only once. Input material: brain tissue. These receptors originate from a human donor with multiple sclerosis.

This clone was seen more than once but under ten times. The V and J genes are TRBV6-1 and TRBJ2-7; 8 nucleotides agree with TRBD2. The CDR3 extends over 14 amino acids. Per the germline V gene, CDR1 is MNHNS and CDR2 is SASEGT. V lost 3 bases to trimming and J lost 3 bases; unmatched junction nucleotides: 4. CDR3 in amino acids: CASSELAGFYEQYF. CDR3 coding DNA: TGTGCCAGCAGTGAGTTAGCGGGGTTCTACGAGCAGTACTTC.

The chain is built from TRBV6-7 and TRBJ2-2, with 9 bases that match TRBD2. TRBV6-7 is given ORF status, its function remaining uncertain. The CDR3 extends over 19 amino acids. V gave up 0 bases and J gave up 5 bases; unmatched junction bases: 13. CDR3 DNA: TGTGCCAGCAGTTACTCGAATGCTCCAGCGGGGGGACAGACCGGGGAGCTGTTTTTT. This translates into CASSYSNAPAGGQTGELFF.

The V gene is TRBV29-1, the J gene TRBJ1-3, with TRBD1 identical over 7 bases. The CDR3 totals 15 residues. From germline, CDR1 is SQVTM and CDR2 ANQGSEA. Trimming took 7 bases from V and 0 from J; bases not matched to a gene: 9. The CDR3 sequence is CSAAGDSLSGNTIYF. The CDR3 DNA sequence: TGCAGCGCCGCCGGGGACAGTCTCTCTGGAAACACCATATATTTT.

The chain combines TRBV10-3 with TRBJ1-1; TRBD1 might be the D (6 bases). Germline lookup yields CDR1 ENHRY and CDR2 SYGVKD. This CDR3 is 15 amino acids long. V lost 3 bases and J lost 0, with 11 bases in between. This CDR3 reads CAISDTGRLNTEAFF. DNA for the CDR3: TGTGCCATCAGTGATACAGGGCGGCTGAACACTGAAGCTTTCTTT.

This sequence joins TRBV21-1 and TRBJ2-7; the table gives TRBD1 as D, unverified against the DNA. TRBV21-1 is tagged as a pseudogene. CDR3 size: 18 residues. This CDR3 is CASSKSLPGQFHSYEQYF. The CDR3 coding sequence is TGTGCCAGCAGCAAATCATTACCAGGACAGTTCCACTCCTACGAGCAGTACTTC.

The chain recombines TRBV28 with TRBJ1-5, with TRBD1 matching 10 bases. Germline values: CDR1 MDHEN, CDR2 SYDVKM. CDR3 length: 14 amino acids. The J segment lost 5 bases and the V segment lost 8 bases, leaving 6 bases of the junction unmatched. DNA for the CDR3: TGTGCCAGCTATTCCGGGACAGGGGATCAGCCCCAGCATTTT. This translates into CASYSGTGDQPQHF.

The chain combines TRBV5-5 with TRBJ2-4; possible D gene TRBD2, 6 bases. This CDR3 is built from 15 residues. V lost 1 base and J 3 bases, leaving 11 bases between the germline ends. Germline-derived CDR1 and CDR2 are SGHKS and YYEKEE (reference sequence). Here the CDR3 DNA reads TGTGCCAGCAGCTTGTACGGAGGGGACAAAAACATTCAGTACTTC. It specifies CASSLYGGDKNIQYF.

A few counts support this clone. The V gene is TRBV5-1, the J gene TRBJ1-5, with a weak D call TRBD1 (5 bases). Germline CDR1 and CDR2: SGHRS and YFSETQ. This CDR3 is built from 18 residues. V gave up 0 bases and J gave up 3 bases, with 19 bases separating them. CDR3 region: CASSLGGGADGLNQPQHF. CDR3 coding DNA: TGCGCCAGCAGCTTGGGTGGAGGGGCGGACGGGCTCAATCAGCCCCAGCATTTT.

V usage is TRBV7-9 and J usage is TRBJ1-2, with TRBD1 as a possible D gene (5 bases). CDR1 and CDR2 from the germline V gene are SEHNR and FQNEAQ (reference sequence). There are 16 residues in the CDR3. V gave up 5 bases and J gave up 5 bases, with 21 bases separating them. The CDR3 DNA follows: TGTGCCAGCAGCGCTAGGGCGGGACTGCTTTATTATGGCTACACCTTC. Translated: CASSARAGLLYYGYTF.

This chain uses TRBV9 with TRBJ2-3, with 7 bases fitting TRBD2. This CDR3 spans 15 amino acids. V gave up 4 bases and J gave up 1 base; unmatched junction bases: 6. Per the germline V gene, CDR1 is SGDLS and CDR2 is YYNGEE. The CDR3 region has the DNA TGTGCCAGCAGCTCATCGGGGAGGGGCACAGATACGCAGTATTTT. This translates into CASSSSGRGTDTQYF.

As DNA, the CDR3 is TGTGCCAGCAGCCTAACCGGGACATTTAACGGGAATTCACCCCTCCACTTT. Translated: CASSLTGTFNGNSPLHF. V and J are TRBV7-2 and TRBJ1-6; D may be TRBD1 (6 bases). In germline, CDR1 is SGHTA, CDR2 FQGNSA. This CDR3 comprises 17 residues. V was shortened by 5 bases and J by 7 bases, with 21 bases between the two germline ends.

This chain links TRBV2 with TRBJ2-1, with D possibly TRBD1 on 6 matching bases. Germline-derived CDR1 and CDR2 are SNHLY and FYNNEI. V lost 6 bases to trimming and J lost 10 bases, with 19 bases between them. The CDR3 has 14 amino acids. CDR3 loop: CASRGDIRGNEQFF. CDR3 sequence (DNA): TGTGCCAGCAGGGGAGATATAAGGGGGAACGAGCAGTTCTTC.

This clone has just one count. The V and J genes are TRBV10-2 and TRBJ1-2; 7 bases are a match to TRBD1. Germline assignment: CDR1 WSHSY and CDR2 SAAADI. The CDR3 has 16 residues. V was pared by 0 bases and J by 4 bases, with 8 bases of the junction left unmatched. For the CDR3, the DNA is TGCGCCAGCAGTGAGTCTCTCCGGACAGGCGCCTATGGCTACACCTTC. This gives the protein CASSESLRTGAYGYTF.

The chain joins TRBV4-1 to TRBJ1-2, with D perhaps matching TRBD1 (5 bases). Looked up from germline, CDR1 is MGHRA and CDR2 is YSYEKL. V dropped 0 bases and J dropped 4 bases, with 15 bases sitting between them. The CDR3 totals 16 residues. CDR3 in amino acids: CASSQERQIQLYGYTF. In DNA, the CDR3 is TGCGCCAGCAGCCAAGAGAGACAGATCCAGCTCTATGGCTACACCTTC.

This clone has only one observation. The chain employs TRBV7-2 and TRBJ2-1, with 7 bases matching TRBD1. V lost 5 bases, J lost 9 bases, and 7 bases stayed unmatched. The V gene's germline CDR1 is SGHTA and CDR2 FQGNSA. CDR3 length equals 13 residues. This CDR3 is CASSTGQVGEQFF. The CDR3 bases are TGTGCCAGCAGCACAGGACAGGTCGGTGAGCAGTTCTTC.

The rearrangement links TRBV9 to TRBJ2-3; D perhaps matches TRBD1 (6 bases). Germline V CDR1 and CDR2: SGDLS, YYNGEE. V dropped 4 bases and J dropped 4 bases, with 16 bases sitting between them. The CDR3 has 15 residues. CDR3 protein: CASSLGQGNPDTQYF. For the CDR3, the DNA is TGTGCCAGCAGCCTAGGGCAGGGGAACCCAGATACGCAGTATTTT.

V usage is TRBV18 and J usage is TRBJ2-1; D is perhaps TRBD2 (6 bases). The CDR3 has 17 residues. V lost 6 bases, J lost 7 bases, and 25 bases lay in between. Germline V gene data show CDR1 as KGHSH and CDR2 as LQKENI. CDR3 region: CASSGGEPLRGWNEQFF. CDR3 DNA: TGTGCCAGCTCGGGGGGTGAACCCCTGAGGGGTTGGAATGAGCAGTTCTTC.

The genes are TRBV5-1 and TRBJ1-1; 7 bases are shared with TRBD1. There are 16 residues in the CDR3. With V trimmed by 3 bases and J by 6 bases, 14 bases remained unmatched. Germline V CDR1 and CDR2: SGHRS, YFSETQ. The CDR3 reads CASSSQGVRGNPEAFF. DNA for the CDR3: TGCGCCAGCAGCTCCCAGGGGGTCCGGGGTAATCCTGAAGCTTTCTTT.

CDR3 sequence reads: CASSLGRIYEQYF. The DNA for the CDR3 is TGTGCCAGCAGCTTGGGGAGGATCTACGAGCAGTACTTC. The chain links TRBV5-8 to TRBJ2-7, with a possible D match to TRBD2 (5 bases). The ends were cut back, 0 bases at V and 3 bases at J, with 7 bases in the middle. The germline V gene encodes CDR1 SGHTS and CDR2 YDEGEE. This CDR3 is built from 13 residues.

The chain employs TRBV29-1 and TRBJ2-5; D gene ambiguous. Germline CDR1 reads SQVTM; CDR2 reads ANQGSEA. V lost 2 bases and J 4 bases, leaving 8 bases between the germline ends. The CDR3 is 12 amino acids. CDR3 in amino acids: CSVEPGGETQYF. DNA for the CDR3: TGCAGCGTTGAACCCGGCGGAGAGACCCAGTACTTC.

This clone has a handful of counts. J is TRBJ2-7 and V is TRBV19; D might be TRBD2 (6 bases). The CDR3 runs to 14 residues. CDR1 is LNHDA, CDR2 SQIVND, per germline (reference sequence). Trimming removed 3 bases from V and 3 bases from J, with 12 bases in between. CDR3 nucleotide sequence: TGTGCCAGTAGTATGGCGGGGTATGACTACGAGCAGTACTTC. It translates to CASSMAGYDYEQYF.